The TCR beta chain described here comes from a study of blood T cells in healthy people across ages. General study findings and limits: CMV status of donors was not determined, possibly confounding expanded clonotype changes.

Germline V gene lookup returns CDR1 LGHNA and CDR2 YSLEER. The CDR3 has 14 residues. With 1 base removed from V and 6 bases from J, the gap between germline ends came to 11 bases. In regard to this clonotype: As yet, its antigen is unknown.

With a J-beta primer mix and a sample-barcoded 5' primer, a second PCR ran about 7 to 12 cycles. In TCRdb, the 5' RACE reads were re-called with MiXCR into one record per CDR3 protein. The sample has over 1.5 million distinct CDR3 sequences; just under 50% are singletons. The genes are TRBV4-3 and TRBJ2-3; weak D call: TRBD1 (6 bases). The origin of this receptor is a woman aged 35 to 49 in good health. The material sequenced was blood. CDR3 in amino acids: CASSQGGPHDTQYF. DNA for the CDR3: TGCGCCAGCAGCCAAGGGGGGCCACACGATACGCAGTATTTT.